This T cell receptor (beta chain) was recorded in a study of cytomegalovirus exposure and HLA in healthy donors. PCR employed 60 Vbeta and 13 Jbeta primers. The method was immunoSEQ multiplex PCR; TCRdb's version includes in-frame clones alone and lacks a portion of them. There are approximately 180,000 clones in the sample; around 75% occur only once, and approximately 2% lies in the top ten. The sequenced material came from PBMCs. This TCR came from a woman in her twenties or thirties in good health and CMV-seronegative.

CDR3 sequence reads: CASSIIWRNYGYTF. CDR3 coding DNA: TGTGCCAGTAGTATTATTTGGAGGAACTATGGCTACACCTTC. The chain uses TRBV19 and TRBJ1-2, with D uncertain. V was shortened by 3 bases and J by 2 bases, with 10 bases between the two germline ends. Germline CDR1 LNHDA, CDR2 SQIVND (reference sequence). This CDR3 has 14 residues. The whole variable domain, remainder taken from reference TRBV19 and TRBJ1-2, is DGGITQSPKYLFRKEGQNVTLSCEQNLNHDAMYWYRQDPGQGLRLIYYSQIVNDFQKGDIAEGYSVSREKKESFPLTVTSAQKNPTAFYLCASSIIWRNYGYTFGSGTRLTVV.